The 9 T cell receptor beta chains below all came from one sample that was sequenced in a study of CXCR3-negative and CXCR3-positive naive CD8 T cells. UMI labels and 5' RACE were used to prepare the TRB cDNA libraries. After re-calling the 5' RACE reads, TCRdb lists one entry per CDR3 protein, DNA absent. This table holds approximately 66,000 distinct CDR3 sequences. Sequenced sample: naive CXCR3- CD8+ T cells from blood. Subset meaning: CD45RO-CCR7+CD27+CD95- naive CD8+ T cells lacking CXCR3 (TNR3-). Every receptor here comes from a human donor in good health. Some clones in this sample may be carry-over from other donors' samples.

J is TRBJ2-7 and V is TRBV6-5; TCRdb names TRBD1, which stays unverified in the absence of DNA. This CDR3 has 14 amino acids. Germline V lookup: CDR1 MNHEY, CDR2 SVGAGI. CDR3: CASSADGWGDEQYF.

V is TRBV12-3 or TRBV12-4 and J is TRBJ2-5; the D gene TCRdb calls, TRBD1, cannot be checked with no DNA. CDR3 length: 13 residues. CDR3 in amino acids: CASNSDRGETQYF.

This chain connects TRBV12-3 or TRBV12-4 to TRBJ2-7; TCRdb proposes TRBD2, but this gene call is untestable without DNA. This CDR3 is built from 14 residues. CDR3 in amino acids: CASSLSGRSYEQYF.

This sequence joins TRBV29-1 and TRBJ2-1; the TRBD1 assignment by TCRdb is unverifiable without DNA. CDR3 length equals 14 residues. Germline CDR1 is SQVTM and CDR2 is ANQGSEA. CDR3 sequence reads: CSVGPQDSLNEQFF.

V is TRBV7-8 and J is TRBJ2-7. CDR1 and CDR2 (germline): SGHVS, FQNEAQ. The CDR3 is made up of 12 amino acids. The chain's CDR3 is CASSLFLYEQYF.

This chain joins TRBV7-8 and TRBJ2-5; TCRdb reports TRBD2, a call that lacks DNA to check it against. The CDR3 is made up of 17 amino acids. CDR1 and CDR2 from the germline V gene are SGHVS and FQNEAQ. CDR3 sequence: CASSLDPSGGHQETQYF. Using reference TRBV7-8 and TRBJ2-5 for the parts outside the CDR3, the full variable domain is GAGVSQSPRYKVAKRGQDVALRCDPISGHVSLFWYQQALGQGPEFLTYFQNEAQLDKSGLPSDRFFAERPEGSVSTLKIQRTQQEDSAVYLCASSLDPSGGHQETQYFGPGTRLLVL.

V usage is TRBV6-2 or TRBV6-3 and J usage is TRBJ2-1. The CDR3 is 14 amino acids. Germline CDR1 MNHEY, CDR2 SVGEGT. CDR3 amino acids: CASSYSVSGNEQFF.

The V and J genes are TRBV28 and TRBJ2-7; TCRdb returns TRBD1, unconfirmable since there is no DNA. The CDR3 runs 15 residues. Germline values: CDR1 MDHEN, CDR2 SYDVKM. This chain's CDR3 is CASSPPMGQGYEQYF.

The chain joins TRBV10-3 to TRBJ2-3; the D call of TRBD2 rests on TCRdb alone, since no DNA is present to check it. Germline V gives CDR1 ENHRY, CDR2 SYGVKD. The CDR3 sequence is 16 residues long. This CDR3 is CAISETSGSSTDTQYF.